This TCR beta chain was captured in a study of T cells after yellow fever vaccination (dated by TCRdb to about 2019). About the study as a whole: The SMART-Seq v4 Ultra Low Input RNA kit was used to prepare libraries from fractions with low cell numbers. To follow T-cell clones before and after both primary and booster YFV17D yellow fever vaccination, bulk TCR alpha and beta repertoires underwent longitudinal sequencing. The cohort comprised two healthy male donors, one aged 18 to 30 and one aged 30 to 39 years. Blood was collected at multiple timepoints before and after primary and secondary immunization, and bulk PBMC replicates and cell subsets were isolated.

This sample's treatment or condition label indicates: live attenuated yellow fever vaccine strain. PBMCs were isolated from peripheral blood using a standard Ficoll-Paque protocol. CD4 and CD8 T-cell fractions were isolated with Dynabeads CD4 and CD8 positive selection kits. TriZol was used to extract RNA from bulk PBMCs, CD4 and CD8 fractions, and dextramer-positive and dextramer-negative fractions. TCRdb names Illumina NovaSeq 6000 as the instrument used. Synthesis of TCR cDNA relied on 5'RACE template switching, a step that introduced a universal primer site along with unique molecular identifiers. cDNA synthesis was primed from both the TCR alpha and TCR beta constant segments. Library amplification used two PCR steps, and the second PCR step added sample barcodes and sequencing adapters. Sequencing of libraries was done on Illumina HiSeq 2500 (2x100 bp) or NovaSeq (2x150 bp). In the original analysis: MIGEC handled demultiplexing of reads and collapsing into UMI consensus sequences, while MiXCR performed V(D)J alignment. Vaccine-responding clonotypes were defined with edgeR using replicate PBMC samples, requiring FDR below 0.01 and a log2 fold change above 5 up to day 15. Each bulk clonotype received a CD4 or CD8 identity based on whether the sequenced CD4 or CD8 repertoire contained that clonotype at higher abundance. Through fastp at Q25 and MiXCR, TCRdb rebuilt clones from the public reads, retaining in-frame beta chains. Rows are unified per CDR3 protein, each entry keeping the most common DNA and genes. The V and J calls and clone size come from TCRdb's table, not from the authors' own analysis. In this sample the table shows about 130,000 distinct CDR3 sequences, about 8.8% of which occur a single time. The top ten clones comprise 30% to 50% of the sample.

The sample holds many counts of this clonotype. The antigen this receptor binds is unknown. Base qualities are not at hand, and no much larger clone is one base apart. What the work shows at the level of the full study, not this receptor alone: Most clones expanded after primary vaccination (96% of CD4 and about 85% of CD8) were re-detected after the booster, suggesting that broad memory maintenance occurred. Because abundant contaminating clonotypes from the bulk population could be contained in FACS-sorted repertoires, computational filtering was required. A small share of clonotypes occurred in both CD4 and CD8 compartments, likely arising from convergent recombination. Because the study included only a couple of donors, the extent to which the findings can be generalized is limited. Compared with the primary T-cell response, the secondary T-cell response was faster but weaker, reaching its peak on day 5 rather than on day 15.

The clonotype originates from a man between 18 and 29 years old who received the YFV17D yellow fever vaccine. Sequenced here: CD8+ T cells sorted from PBMCs, sampled on the day of the yellow fever booster vaccination.

CDR3 loop: CSVLDRGYEQYF. The DNA sequence is TGCAGCGTGTTGGACAGGGGCTACGAGCAGTACTTC. Recombination linked TRBV29-1 to TRBJ2-7; the junction holds 9 bases that match TRBD1. Trimming leaves V shorter by 6 bases and J shorter by 3 bases, with the junction holding 3 bases beyond the gene matches. Looking up the germline V gene yields CDR1 SQVTM and CDR2 ANQGSEA. Spanning cysteine to phenylalanine, the CDR3 consists of 12 amino acids. Kept here is only the CDR3 DNA, which spans 36 bases and is read in frame from base 1.